The 24 T cell receptor beta chains below come from one sample, sequenced in a study of T cell repertoires in cytomegalovirus infection. For these receptors, no antigen is known. One entry per CDR3 protein results from TCRdb running MiXCR on the reads. Of roughly 920,000 distinct CDR3 sequences detected, 30% to 40% appear once; the ten largest clones hold 13%. Specimen: cultured CD8+ T cells from PBMCs, collected from culture after CMV antigen stimulation. The receptors come from a human donor in good health (CMV status not recorded). Some clones in this sample may be carry-over from other donors' samples.

This clonotype was recorded once. The rearrangement uses TRBV29-1 and TRBJ1-3; D gene unclear. The length of the CDR3 is 14 residues. CDR1 and CDR2 from the germline V gene are SQVTM and ANQGSEA. The ends were cut back, 3 bases at V and 7 bases at J, with 16 bases in the middle. The CDR3 nucleotides read TGCAGCGTTGAGCGGCTATGCATCCCGAACACCATATATTTT. It yields the protein CSVERLCIPNTIYF.

The V and J genes are TRBV20-1 and TRBJ1-2; D is unresolved. The germline V gene has CDR1 DFQATT and CDR2 SNEGSKA (reference sequence). This CDR3 region has 15 residues. Between the trimmed V and J ends, which lost 3 bases and 2 bases, there was a span of 16 bases. The CDR3 DNA reads TGCAGTGCTAGTTGGCGTGGGCGGGAAAACTATGGCTACACCTTC. This codes for CSASWRGRENYGYTF.

The rearrangement uses TRBV25-1 and TRBJ2-4; unclear D gene. The germline V gene encodes CDR1 MGHDK and CDR2 SYGVNS. This CDR3 has 13 amino acids. V lost 1 base, J lost 8 bases, and 9 bases lay in between. In nucleotides, the CDR3 is TGTGCCAGCAGTGAATCATCAGGTTACATTCAGTACTTC. Translated, it gives CASSESSGYIQYF.

The chain has TRBV4-3 and TRBJ2-5, with TRBD1 as a possible D gene (6 bases). Germline CDR1 is LGHNA and CDR2 is YSLEER. CDR3 length equals 15 residues. V shed 4 bases and J shed 3 bases, with 15 bases lying between them. CDR3 region: CASSPRQAGEETQYF. The CDR3 nucleotides are TGCGCCAGCAGCCCCAGACAGGCTGGTGAAGAGACCCAGTACTTC.

This clonotype was counted between two and nine times. J is TRBJ1-1 and V is TRBV7-6, with unresolved D. Germline V gene data show CDR1 as SGHVS and CDR2 as FNYEAQ. Trimming removed 5 bases from V and 11 bases from J, with 12 bases in between. The CDR3 spans 11 residues. CDR3 sequence: CASSRRGSAFF. Here the CDR3 DNA reads TGTGCCAGCAGCCGGCGGGGATCGGCTTTCTTT.

This clonotype was seen a few times. The V and J genes are TRBV5-4 and TRBJ2-3; D not resolved. The CDR3 spans 17 residues. Trimming stripped 2 bases from V and 2 bases from J, with 18 bases between. Germline loops: CDR1 SGHNT, CDR2 YYREEE (reference sequence). CDR3 DNA: TGTGCCAGCAGCTTTTCCCCCATGCGTACCGACACAGATACGCAGTATTTT. It specifies CASSFSPMRTDTDTQYF.

This clonotype was picked up a small number of times. V usage is TRBV7-9 and J usage is TRBJ2-1, with D unclear. This CDR3 has 17 amino acids. Germline V gene data show CDR1 as SEHNR and CDR2 as FQNEAQ (reference sequence). Trimming removed 4 bases at V and 0 bases at J, with 16 bases between. CDR3 coding DNA: TGTGCCAGCAGCTCCCCGACCCGACACAGCTCCTACAATGAGCAGTTCTTC. As protein: CASSSPTRHSSYNEQFF.

In its sample, this clonotype was seen a few times. V is TRBV7-9 and J is TRBJ1-2; weak D call: TRBD1 (6 bases). CDR3 length: 15 residues. Trimming took off 2 bases at V and 1 base at J, with 11 bases between the two ends. Germline V CDR1 and CDR2: SEHNR, FQNEAQ (reference sequence). CDR3 DNA sequence: TGTGCCAGCAGCTTAACCAGGGGCCTTAACTATGGCTACACCTTC. Translated: CASSLTRGLNYGYTF.

The chain couples TRBV6-5 to TRBJ1-2; TRBD1 might be the D (6 bases). The ends were cut back, 5 bases at V and 6 bases at J, with 16 bases in the middle. The length of the CDR3 is 14 residues. Germline values: CDR1 MNHEY, CDR2 SVGAGI. The CDR3 here is CASSQARQVDGYTF. CDR3 coding DNA: TGTGCCAGCAGTCAGGCTCGACAGGTCGATGGCTACACCTTC.

V is TRBV20-1 and J is TRBJ1-2, with D possibly TRBD1 on 6 matching bases. The CDR3 spans 14 residues. CDR1 is DFQATT, CDR2 SNEGSKA, per germline (reference sequence). The germline V and J ends were trimmed by 5 bases and 4 bases, with 17 bases remaining between them. This CDR3 reads CSAVSPGQPYGYTF. In DNA, the CDR3 is TGCAGTGCTGTAAGTCCAGGACAGCCCTATGGCTACACCTTC.

The J gene is TRBJ1-4, the V gene TRBV6-6; TRBD1 is a possible D gene (6 bases). The V and J ends lost 2 bases and 7 bases respectively, with 8 bases between them. Germline V gene lookup returns CDR1 MNHNY and CDR2 SVGAGI (reference sequence). The CDR3 consists of 13 residues. CDR3 in amino acids: CASSYTGSEKLFF. As DNA, the CDR3 is TGTGCCAGCAGTTACACAGGGAGTGAAAAACTGTTTTTT.

At least ten counts were recorded for this clonotype. The genes are TRBV7-2 and TRBJ2-7, with 7 bases fitting TRBD2. The germline V gene has CDR1 SGHTA and CDR2 FQGNSA. Unmatched junction bases numbered 9, after V lost 4 bases and J lost 3 bases. The CDR3 length is 15 residues. The CDR3 region is CASSYIAGPNYEQYV. The CDR3 nucleotides read TGTGCCAGCAGCTACATAGCGGGCCCCAACTACGAGCAGTACGTC.

This sequence joins TRBV2 and TRBJ1-1, with D unresolved. Germline V gene data show CDR1 as SNHLY and CDR2 as FYNNEI. The CDR3 is 13 residues long. Trimming pared 6 bases from V and 3 bases from J, leaving 11 bases between. The CDR3 coding sequence is TGTGCCAGCAGGGAGGGTCCATACACTGAAGCTTTCTTT. It codes for CASREGPYTEAFF.

The rearrangement links TRBV28 to TRBJ2-2; D possibly matches TRBD1 or TRBD2 (5 bases each). The ends were cut back, 10 bases at V and 1 base at J, with 10 bases in the middle. Per germline, CDR1 MDHEN and CDR2 SYDVKM. The CDR3 has 13 amino acids. The CDR3 DNA reads TGTGCCATCGGGGCTGGGAACACCGGGGAGCTGTTTTTT. Its translation is CAIGAGNTGELFF. Complete variable domain (other parts from reference TRBV28 and TRBJ2-2): DVKVTQSSRYLVKRTGEKVFLECVQDMDHENMFWYRQDPGLGLRLIYFSYDVKMKEKGDIPEGYSVSREKKERFSLILESASTNQTSMYLCAIGAGNTGELFFGEGSRLTVL.

This chain joins TRBV12-3 or TRBV12-4 and TRBJ2-2; 11 bases agree with TRBD1. The CDR3 loop spans 16 amino acids. The V gene end was trimmed by 5 bases and the J gene end by 4 bases; junction bases not matched to a gene: 6. The CDR3 protein is CASSTPGQGVTGELFF. The CDR3 DNA reads as TGTGCCAGCAGTACCCCGGGACAGGGGGTCACCGGGGAGCTGTTTTTT.

J is TRBJ1-1 and V is TRBV6-1, with D tentatively TRBD1 (5 bases). Trimming removed 4 bases at V and 5 bases at J, with 14 bases between. This CDR3 contains 14 residues. Germline lookup yields CDR1 MNHNS and CDR2 SASEGT. CDR3 residues: CASSVWEGRTEAFF. The CDR3 nucleotides read TGTGCCAGCAGTGTGTGGGAGGGGAGGACTGAAGCTTTCTTT.

As for this clonotype: An end of the junction differs from the germline gene, which may be a read error. This chain links TRBV6-2 or TRBV6-3 with TRBJ1-1; 9 bases match TRBD1. This CDR3 region has 15 residues. Germline V CDR1 and CDR2: MNHEY, SVGEGT. Written as DNA, the CDR3 is TGTGCCAACAGTTTAAACAGGGGGCGGAGTACTGAAGCTTTCTTT. Amino acid sequence: CANSLNRGRSTEAFF.

The chain joins TRBV6-8 to TRBJ2-1, with D possibly being TRBD2 (5 bases). The CDR3 has 17 amino acids. Germline lookup yields CDR1 MNHGY and CDR2 SAAAGT. Trimming pared 8 bases from V and 6 bases from J, leaving 26 bases between. CDR3 amino acids: CASGLPFARSAPNEQFF. DNA of the CDR3: TGTGCCAGCGGACTCCCTTTTGCCAGGTCGGCCCCCAATGAGCAGTTCTTC.

This clonotype was detected ten times or more. V gene TRBV11-2 combines with J gene TRBJ2-7; maybe TRBD1 (6 bases). The CDR3 is made up of 16 amino acids. V was trimmed by 1 base and J by 4 bases, leaving 17 bases between them. Germline-derived CDR1 and CDR2 are SGHAT and FQNNGV. DNA for the CDR3: TGTGCCAGCAGCTTAGGCCCCGGGACATCCAAGTACGAGCAGTACGTC. Translation gives CASSLGPGTSKYEQYV.

This chain uses TRBV19 with TRBJ2-1; D unresolved. The CDR3 runs to 9 residues. V lost 8 bases to trimming and J lost 6 bases, with 2 bases between them. Looked up from germline, CDR1 is LNHDA and CDR2 is SQIVND (reference sequence). CDR3 nucleotides: TGTGCCAGTTTCAATGAGCAGTTCTTC. Its protein product is CASFNEQFF.

This clonotype was seen more than once but under ten times. A junction end diverges from the germline sequence, so it may reflect a read error. This chain uses TRBV7-7 with TRBJ2-5, with D possibly being TRBD1 (5 bases). Germline CDR1 and CDR2: SSHAT and FNYEAQ (reference sequence). This CDR3 has 15 amino acids. CDR3 sequence (DNA): TGTGCTAGCAGCTCTGCCTGGGGCAGCCAAGAGACCCAGTACTTC. This gives the protein CASSSAWGSQETQYF. Looking up the rest from reference TRBV7-7 and TRBJ2-5 gives the full variable domain: GAGVSQSPRYKVTKRGQDVTLRCDPISSHATLYWYQQALGQGPEFLTYFNYEAQPDKSGLPSDRFSAERPEGSISTLTIQRTEQRDSAMYRCASSSAWGSQETQYFGPGTRLLVL.

The CDR3 protein is CSAREQPLISYEQYF. The CDR3 coding sequence is TGCAGTGCTAGAGAACAGCCCCTGATCTCCTACGAGCAGTACTTC. The rearrangement joins TRBV20-1 to TRBJ2-7, with D unclear. The germline gives CDR1 DFQATT, CDR2 SNEGSKA (reference sequence). Deletions cut 0 bases from V and 0 bases from J, with 12 bases between. The CDR3 runs to 15 residues.

The chain recombines TRBV11-1 with TRBJ1-6; 7 nucleotides line up with TRBD1. Trimming took 7 bases from V and 7 from J; bases not matched to a gene: 13. The CDR3 covers 16 residues. Germline-derived CDR1 and CDR2 are SGHAT and FQDESV (reference sequence). CDR3 loop: CASTPGGGAGNSPLHF. The CDR3 DNA is TGTGCCAGCACCCCGGGAGGGGGCGCGGGAAATTCACCCCTCCACTTT.

This clonotype was detected ten times or more. The V and J genes are TRBV7-6 and TRBJ1-2, with 7 positions matching TRBD1. V gave up 1 base and J gave up 7 bases; unmatched junction bases: 0. Germline lookup yields CDR1 SGHVS and CDR2 FNYEAQ. The CDR3 consists of 12 residues. The chain's CDR3 is CASSLEGAGYTF. In DNA form, the CDR3 reads TGTGCCAGCAGCTTAGAGGGGGCTGGCTACACCTTC.